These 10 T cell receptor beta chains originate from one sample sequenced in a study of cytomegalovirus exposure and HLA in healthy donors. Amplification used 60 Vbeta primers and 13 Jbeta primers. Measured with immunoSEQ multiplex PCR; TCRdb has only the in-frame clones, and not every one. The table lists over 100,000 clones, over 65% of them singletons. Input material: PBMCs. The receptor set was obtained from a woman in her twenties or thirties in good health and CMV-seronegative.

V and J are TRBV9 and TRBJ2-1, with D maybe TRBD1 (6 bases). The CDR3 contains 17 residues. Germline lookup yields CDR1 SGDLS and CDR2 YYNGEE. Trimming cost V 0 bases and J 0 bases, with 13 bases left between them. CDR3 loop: CASSVDSGTTSYNEQFF. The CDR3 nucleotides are TGTGCCAGCAGCGTAGACTCCGGGACAACCTCCTACAATGAGCAGTTCTTC. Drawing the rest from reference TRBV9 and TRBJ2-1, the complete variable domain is DSGVTQTPKHLITATGQRVTLRCSPRSGDLSVYWYQQSLDQGLQFLIQYYNGEERAKGNILERFSAQQFPDLHSELNLSSLELGDSALYFCASSVDSGTTSYNEQFFGPGTRLTVL.

CDR3 sequence reads: CASSLSRTLWYEQYF. The CDR3, as DNA: TGTGCCAGCAGTTTAAGTAGGACACTGTGGTACGAGCAGTACTTC. This chain connects TRBV27 to TRBJ2-7; possibly TRBD1 for D (5 bases). This CDR3 region has 15 residues. CDR1 and CDR2 (germline): MNHEY, SMNVEV (reference sequence). Deletions cut 2 bases from V and 4 bases from J, with 15 bases between.

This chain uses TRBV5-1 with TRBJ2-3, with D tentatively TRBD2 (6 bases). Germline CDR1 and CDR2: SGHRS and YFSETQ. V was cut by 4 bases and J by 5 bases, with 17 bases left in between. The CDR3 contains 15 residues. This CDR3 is CASSPQTLGGDTQYF. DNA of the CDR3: TGCGCCAGCAGCCCGCAGACCTTGGGAGGAGATACGCAGTATTTT.

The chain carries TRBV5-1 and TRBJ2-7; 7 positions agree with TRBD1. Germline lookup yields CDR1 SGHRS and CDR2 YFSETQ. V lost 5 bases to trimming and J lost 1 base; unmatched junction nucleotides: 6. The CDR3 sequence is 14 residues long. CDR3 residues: CASRAWGQSYEQYF. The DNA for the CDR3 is TGCGCCAGCAGAGCCTGGGGACAGTCCTACGAGCAGTACTTC.

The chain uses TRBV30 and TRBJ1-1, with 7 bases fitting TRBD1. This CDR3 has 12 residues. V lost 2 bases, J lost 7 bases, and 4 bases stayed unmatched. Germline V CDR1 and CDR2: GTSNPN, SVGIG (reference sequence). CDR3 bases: TGTGCCTGGAGTCGGACAGGTGTTGAAGCTTTCTTT. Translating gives CAWSRTGVEAFF.

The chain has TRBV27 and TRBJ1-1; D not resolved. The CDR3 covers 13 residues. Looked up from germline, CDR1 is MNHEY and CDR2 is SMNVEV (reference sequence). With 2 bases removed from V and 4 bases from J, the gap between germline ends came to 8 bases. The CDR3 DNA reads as TGTGCCAGCAGTTTAAGAGGTCCCACTGAAGCTTTCTTT. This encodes CASSLRGPTEAFF.

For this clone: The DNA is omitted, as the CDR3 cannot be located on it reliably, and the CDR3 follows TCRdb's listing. CDR3: CASSKVGQGSEAFF. The J gene is TRBJ1-1, the V gene TRBV21-1; TRBD1 is the table's D call, not checked against the DNA. TRBV21-1 is an annotated pseudogene. The CDR3 sequence runs 14 residues, both termini included.

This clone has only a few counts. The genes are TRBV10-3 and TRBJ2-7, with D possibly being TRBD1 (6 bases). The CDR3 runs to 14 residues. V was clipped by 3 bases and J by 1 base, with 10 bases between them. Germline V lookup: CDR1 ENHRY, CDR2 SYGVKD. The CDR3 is CAISDRGKSYEQYF. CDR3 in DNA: TGTGCCATCAGTGACAGGGGAAAATCCTACGAGCAGTACTTC.

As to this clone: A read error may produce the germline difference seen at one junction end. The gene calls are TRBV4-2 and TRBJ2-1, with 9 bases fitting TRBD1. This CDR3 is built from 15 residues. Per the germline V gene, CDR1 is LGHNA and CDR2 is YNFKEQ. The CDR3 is CASSQTGGSSNEQFF. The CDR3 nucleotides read TGTGCCAGCAGCCAAACAGGGGGCTCCTCCAATGAGCAGTTCTTC.

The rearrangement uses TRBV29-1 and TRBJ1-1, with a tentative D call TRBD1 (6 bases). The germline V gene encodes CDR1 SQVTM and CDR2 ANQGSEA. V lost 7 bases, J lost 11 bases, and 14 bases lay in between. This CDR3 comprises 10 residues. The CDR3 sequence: CSAFQGWAFF. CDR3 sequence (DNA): TGCAGCGCCTTTCAGGGGTGGGCTTTCTTT.